This TCR beta chain was recorded in a study of identical twins. Every one of the donors was a healthy Caucasian. In this sample, this clonotype turned up a few times. Unique molecular identifiers were in the cDNA, with template-switch universal primer binding. TCRdb used MiXCR to reprocess the 5' RACE reads, holding one entry per CDR3 protein. The sample lists hundreds of thousands of distinct CDR3 sequences; about 8% were seen once. V lost 6 bases and J 11 bases, leaving 14 bases between the germline ends. Germline loops: CDR1 DFQATT, CDR2 SNEGSKA (reference sequence). The CDR3 has 11 amino acids. These data were also reused for a study on yellow fever vaccine responses in identical twins.

Sequenced sample: memory (CD45RO+) T cells sorted from blood. The sequence was collected from a woman aged 18-29 years in good health. The chain couples TRBV20-1 to TRBJ2-1; D uncertain. CDR3 protein: CSAEGILQQFF. In nucleotides, the CDR3 is TGCAGTGCGGAAGGGATCCTTCAGCAGTTCTTC.